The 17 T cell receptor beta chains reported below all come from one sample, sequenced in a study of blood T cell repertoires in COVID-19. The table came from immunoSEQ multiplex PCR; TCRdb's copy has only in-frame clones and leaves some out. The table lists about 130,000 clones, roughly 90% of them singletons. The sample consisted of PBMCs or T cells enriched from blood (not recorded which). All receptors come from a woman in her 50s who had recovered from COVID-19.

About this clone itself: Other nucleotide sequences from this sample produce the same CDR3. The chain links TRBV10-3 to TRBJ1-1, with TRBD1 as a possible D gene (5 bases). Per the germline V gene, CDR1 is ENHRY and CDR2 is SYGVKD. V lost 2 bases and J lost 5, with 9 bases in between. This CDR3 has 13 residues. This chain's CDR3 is CAISERGGTEAFF. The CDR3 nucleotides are TGTGCCATCAGTGAGCGGGGGGGTACTGAAGCTTTCTTT.

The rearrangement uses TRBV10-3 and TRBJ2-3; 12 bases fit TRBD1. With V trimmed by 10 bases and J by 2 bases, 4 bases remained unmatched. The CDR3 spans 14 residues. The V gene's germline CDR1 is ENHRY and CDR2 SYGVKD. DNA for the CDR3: TGTGCCACCGGGACAGGGGGCAACACAGATACGCAGTATTTT. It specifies CATGTGGNTDTQYF.

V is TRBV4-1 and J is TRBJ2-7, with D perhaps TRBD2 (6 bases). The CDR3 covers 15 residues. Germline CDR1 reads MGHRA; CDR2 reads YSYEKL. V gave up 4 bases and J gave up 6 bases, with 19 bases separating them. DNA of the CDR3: TGCGCCAGCAGCCCGATTGGTACGGGGGTTCTCGAGCAGTACTTC. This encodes CASSPIGTGVLEQYF.

The CDR3 DNA reads TGTGCCAGCAGTTTATCTTACAGGGGGTCATACGAGCAGTACTTC. The encoded protein is CASSLSYRGSYEQYF. The V call is TRBV27, the J call TRBJ2-7, with 8 bases identical to TRBD1. The CDR3 spans 15 residues. Looked up from germline, CDR1 is MNHEY and CDR2 is SMNVEV (reference sequence). Trimming cost V 0 bases and J 4 bases; bases outside gene matches: 5.

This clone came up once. The CDR3 is CASSSGTSVRYTDTQYF. The CDR3 nucleotides are TGTGCCAGCAGCTCCGGGACTAGCGTAAGATACACAGATACGCAGTATTTT. V usage is TRBV7-6 and J usage is TRBJ2-3, with TRBD2 matching 10 bases. With 4 bases clipped from V and 2 bases from J, the junction kept 9 bases outside the gene matches. CDR3 length: 17 amino acids. CDR1 and CDR2 from the germline V gene are SGHVS and FNYEAQ.

The CDR3 here is CASSYADTQYF. In nucleotides, the CDR3 is TGTGCCAGCAGTTACGCGGATACGCAGTATTTT. The rearrangement joins TRBV6-6 to TRBJ2-3; no clear D. Trimming shortened V by 2 bases and J by 6 bases, and 3 bases separated the two germline ends. The V gene's germline CDR1 is MNHNY and CDR2 SVGAGI (reference sequence). CDR3 length: 11 residues.

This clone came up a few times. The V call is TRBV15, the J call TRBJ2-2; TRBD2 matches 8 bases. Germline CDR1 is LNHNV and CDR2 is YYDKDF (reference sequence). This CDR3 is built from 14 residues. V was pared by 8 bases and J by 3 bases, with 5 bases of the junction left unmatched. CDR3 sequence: CATHGLAHTGELFF. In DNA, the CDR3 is TGTGCCACCCATGGACTAGCCCACACCGGGGAGCTGTTTTTT.

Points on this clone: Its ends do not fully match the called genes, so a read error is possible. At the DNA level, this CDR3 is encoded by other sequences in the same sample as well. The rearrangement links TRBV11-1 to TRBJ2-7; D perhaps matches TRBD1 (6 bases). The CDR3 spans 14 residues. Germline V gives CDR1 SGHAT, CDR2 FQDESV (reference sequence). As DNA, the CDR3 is TGTGCCAGCAGTTTAGCGACAGGTCCCTACGAGCAGTACTTC. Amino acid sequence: CASSLATGPYEQYF.

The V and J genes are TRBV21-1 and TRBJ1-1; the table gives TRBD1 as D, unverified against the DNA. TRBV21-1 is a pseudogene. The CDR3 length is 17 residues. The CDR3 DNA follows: TGTGCCAGCAGCCCACCTCAGGCACCGCCATCGAACACTGAAGCTTTCTTT. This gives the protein CASSPPQAPPSNTEAFF.

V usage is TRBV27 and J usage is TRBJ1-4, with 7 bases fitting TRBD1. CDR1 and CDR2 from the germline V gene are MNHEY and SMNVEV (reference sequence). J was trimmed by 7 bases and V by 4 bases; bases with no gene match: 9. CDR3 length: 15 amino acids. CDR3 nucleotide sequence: TGTGCCAGCAGTTACGGGGACAGATCACCTGAAAAACTGTTTTTT. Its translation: CASSYGDRSPEKLFF.

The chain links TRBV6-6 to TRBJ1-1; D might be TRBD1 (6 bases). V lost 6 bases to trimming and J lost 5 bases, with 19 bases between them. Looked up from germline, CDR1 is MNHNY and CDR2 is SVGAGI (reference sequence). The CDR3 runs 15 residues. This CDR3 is CASSQQKGGETEAFF. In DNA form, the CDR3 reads TGTGCCAGCAGCCAACAAAAAGGGGGTGAAACTGAAGCTTTCTTT.

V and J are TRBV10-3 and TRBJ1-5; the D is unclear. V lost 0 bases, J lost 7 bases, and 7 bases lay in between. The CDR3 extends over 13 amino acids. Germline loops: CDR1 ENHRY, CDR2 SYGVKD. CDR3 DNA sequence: TGTGCCATCAGTGAGTCGACCGGGCAGCCCCAGCATTTT. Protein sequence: CAISESTGQPQHF.

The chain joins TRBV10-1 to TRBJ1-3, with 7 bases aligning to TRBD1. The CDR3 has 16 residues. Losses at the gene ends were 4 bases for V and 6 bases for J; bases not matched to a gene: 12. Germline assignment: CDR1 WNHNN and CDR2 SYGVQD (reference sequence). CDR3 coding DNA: TGCGCCAGCAGTGGGGGGACAGCGGGAGTGGAAAACACCATATATTTT. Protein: CASSGGTAGVENTIYF.

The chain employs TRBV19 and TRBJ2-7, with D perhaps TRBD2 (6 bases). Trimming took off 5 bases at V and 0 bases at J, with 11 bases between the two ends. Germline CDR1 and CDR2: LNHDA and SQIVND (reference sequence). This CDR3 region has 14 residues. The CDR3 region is CASSFGGSSYEQYF. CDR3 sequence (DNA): TGTGCCAGTAGTTTTGGGGGGAGCTCCTACGAGCAGTACTTC.

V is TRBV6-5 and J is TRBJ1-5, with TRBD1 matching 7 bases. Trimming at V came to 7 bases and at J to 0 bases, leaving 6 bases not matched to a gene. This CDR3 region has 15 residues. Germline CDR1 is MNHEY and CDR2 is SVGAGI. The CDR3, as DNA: TGTGCCAGCACGCGGACAGGACATAGCAATCAGCCCCAGCATTTT. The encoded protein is CASTRTGHSNQPQHF.

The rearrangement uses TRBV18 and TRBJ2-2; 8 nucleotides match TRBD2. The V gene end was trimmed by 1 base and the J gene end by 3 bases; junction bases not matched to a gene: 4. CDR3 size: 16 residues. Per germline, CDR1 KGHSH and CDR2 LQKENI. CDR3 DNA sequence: TGTGCCAGCTCACCACTGATTAGCGGGGACACCGGGGAGCTGTTTTTT. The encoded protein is CASSPLISGDTGELFF.

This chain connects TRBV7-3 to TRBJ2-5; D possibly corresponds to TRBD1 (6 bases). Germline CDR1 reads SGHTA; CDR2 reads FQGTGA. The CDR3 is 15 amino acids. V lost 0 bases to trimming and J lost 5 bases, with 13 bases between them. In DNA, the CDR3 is TGTGCCAGCAGCTTAACTCAGGGGCCGGCGGAGACCCAGTACTTC. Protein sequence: CASSLTQGPAETQYF. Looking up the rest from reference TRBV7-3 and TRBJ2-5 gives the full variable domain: GAGVSQTPSNKVTEKGKYVELRCDPISGHTALYWYRQSLGQGPEFLIYFQGTGAADDSGLPNDRFFAVRPEGSVSTLKIQRTERGDSAVYLCASSLTQGPAETQYFGPGTRLLVL.